This TCR beta chain derives from a study of cytomegalovirus exposure and HLA in healthy donors. Study as a whole: The same platform was used for the 100 to 150 validation repertoires and the roughly 730 first-cohort repertoires, a later analysis reported. General observations from the study: In a later analysis, first-cohort TCR clusters were found to tend to co-occur in the roughly 120 validation repertoires. The study labeled roughly 160 TCR beta chains cytomegalovirus-associated. Most TCR sequences were rare, but some public TCRs occurred in many donors.

With regard to this clone: Its antigen is unidentified.

Germline V gives CDR1 GTSNPN, CDR2 SVGIG (reference sequence). The V and J ends lost 5 bases and 0 bases respectively, with 10 bases between them. This CDR3 comprises 13 residues. Only in-frame clones appear in the TCRdb table, and some are missing; sequencing was by immunoSEQ multiplex PCR. The sample lists roughly 56,000 clones, 90% to 95% occurring once. This receptor was taken from a woman aged 25 to 39 in good health and CMV-seronegative. Sequenced material: PBMCs. The chain has TRBV30 and TRBJ1-1; the D is unclear. CDR3 sequence (DNA): TGTGCCTGGGGGTGGGCGTTGAACACTGAAGCTTTCTTT. The encoded protein is CAWGWALNTEAFF. Filled out from reference TRBV30 and TRBJ1-1, the complete variable domain reads SQTIHQWPATLVQPVGSPLSLECTVEGTSNPNLYWYRQAAGRGLQLLFYSVGIGQISSEVPQNLSASRPQDRQFILSSKKLLLSDSGFYLCAWGWALNTEAFFGQGTRLTVV.